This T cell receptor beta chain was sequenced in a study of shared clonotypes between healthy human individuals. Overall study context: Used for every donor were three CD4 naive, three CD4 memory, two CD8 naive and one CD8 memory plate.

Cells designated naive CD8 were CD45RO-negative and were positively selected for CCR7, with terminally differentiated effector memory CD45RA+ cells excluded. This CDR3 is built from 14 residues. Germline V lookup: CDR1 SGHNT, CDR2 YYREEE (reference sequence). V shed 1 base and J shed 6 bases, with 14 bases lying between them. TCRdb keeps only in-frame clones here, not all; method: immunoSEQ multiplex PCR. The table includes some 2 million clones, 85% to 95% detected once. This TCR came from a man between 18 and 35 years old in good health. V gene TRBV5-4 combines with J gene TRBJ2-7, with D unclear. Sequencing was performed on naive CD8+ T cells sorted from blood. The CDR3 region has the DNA TGTGCCAGCAGCTTGTCCTCTACTCTTGGCGAGCAGTACTTC. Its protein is CASSLSSTLGEQYF.